This T cell receptor (beta chain) was captured by sequencing in a study of HIV-infected patients and healthy controls. Study-level findings and limits: Healthy control repertoires had roughly threefold more distinct CDR3s than untreated HIV+ repertoires, and higher Shannon diversity.

On this clonotype: Its matching antigen is unknown.

No cell fractionation was done, so the repertoire covers all unsorted peripheral blood T cells. RNA came from 2.5 to 3 ml of peripheral blood. Reverse transcription used 450 to 550 ng RNA and constant-region primers for alpha and beta. Using multiplexing indices, alpha and beta chain libraries were generated apart by chain-specific third strand synthesis. Via MiXCR, TCRdb re-called the 5' RACE reads, giving one row per CDR3 protein. The data show over 15,000 distinct CDR3 sequences, around 9.1% seen once. The source is an adult in good health. The sample comprised blood.

This CDR3 reads CASSFSGVLDEKLFF. As DNA, the CDR3 is TGTGCCAGCAGCTTCTCAGGGGTCCTAGATGAAAAACTGTTTTTT. The chain carries TRBV5-6 and TRBJ1-4; weak D call: TRBD1 (6 bases). V was clipped by 2 bases and J by 6 bases, with 14 bases between them. This CDR3 has 15 amino acids. CDR1 SGHDT and CDR2 YYEEEE come from the germline V gene.